Sequencing of this T cell receptor (beta chain) was carried out in a study of blood T cells in healthy people across ages. Investigators took about 9.1 milliliters of peripheral blood from every donor. The authors ran a second PCR of 7 to 11 cycles using a sample-barcoded 5' primer and a J-beta primer mix. TCRdb redid the calling of the 5' RACE reads with MiXCR, one entry per CDR3 protein. The data show about 1.5 million distinct CDR3 sequences, around 40% seen once. With respect to this clonotype: The antigen remains unidentified. One junction end disagrees with the germline gene, perhaps due to a read error.

General study findings and limits: Across the age range, TCR beta diversity per million T cells fell in a roughly linear way.

Material for sequencing was blood. The clonotype originates from a woman between 18 and 30 years old in good health.

CDR3 sequence: CASSFHPHGSTDMQYF. CDR3 bases: TGTGCCAGCAGTTTCCATCCCCACGGGAGCACAGATATGCAGTATTTT. J is TRBJ2-3 and V is TRBV6-2 or TRBV6-3, with a possible D match to TRBD2 (6 bases). Per germline, CDR1 MNHEY and CDR2 SVGEGT. The CDR3 covers 16 residues.